Described below is a single T cell receptor (beta chain) sequence and its context. Its antigen is undetermined. This specimen belongs to a study of vaccination and CD4 T cells after COVID-19. For the study at large: Post-vaccine specimens were obtained a median about 70 days after dose two (range 14 to 241). The stimulating agents, overlapping spike peptides, came from SARS-CoV-2, HCoV-NL63, HCoV-OC43 and HCoV-229E.

Oncomine TCR Beta short-read sequencing was applied to DNA from cultured CD4+ T cells. Each CDR3 protein is one row after TCRdb ran MiXCR on the PCR reads. The sample records fewer than 25,000 distinct CDR3 sequences, 35% to 40% being singletons. The time point: late sampling 161 to 241 days after vaccination in a few convalescent patients. Sample treatment: roughly 11-day PBMC culture with coronavirus spike peptide pools or control peptides (ViraFEST assay). The germline gives CDR1 MNHEY, CDR2 SMNVEV (reference sequence). This CDR3 is built from 15 residues. The ends were cut back, 3 bases at V and 3 bases at J, with 12 bases in the middle.

This receptor was obtained from a human donor who had recovered from COVID-19. This specimen was CD4+ T cells from blood, cultured in vitro, taken about 7 months after SARS-CoV-2 vaccination. The V gene is TRBV27, the J gene TRBJ2-1; the D gene could be TRBD1 or TRBD2 (5 bases each). DNA for the CDR3: TGTGCCAGCAGTTTTGTCAGGGACGGCTACAATGAGCAGTTCTTC. Its translation is CASSFVRDGYNEQFF.